The rows below give T cell receptor beta chains drawn from one sample of a study of T cells in Graves' hyperthyroidism and ophthalmopathy. Each CDR3 protein gets one entry after TCRdb re-called the multiplex PCR reads with MiXCR. The sample includes hundreds of thousands of distinct CDR3 sequences, roughly 15% of them seen just once. The sequencing sample was made of blood. The receptors here all came from a woman aged 45-65 years with Graves' ophthalmopathy. Both conserved end residues are part of each CDR3. D genes are given only for firm matches.

>NA|TRBJ2-1|TRBV5-1
CASMPNPGRHREQFF
>TRBD1|TRBJ2-5|TRBV20-1
CSASRQGDSAQETQYF
>TRBD2|TRBJ2-7|TRBV15
CATSRDKEAGGEQYF
>TRBD2|TRBJ2-3|TRBV24-1
CATSGFGAPTSGSTDTQYF
>NA|TRBJ2-5|TRBV18
CASSPDWQETQYF
>NA|TRBJ2-1|TRBV6-2/TRBV6-3
CASRQDNLAYNEQFF
>NA|TRBJ2-2|TRBV29-1
CSVWTYHTGELFF
>TRBD1|TRBJ2-7|TRBV19
CASRPGQGSHYEQYF
>NA|TRBJ2-3|TRBV20-1
CSARDEGSGADTQYF
>NA|TRBJ2-6|TRBV13
CASSLWEPGANVLTF